Below, 20 T cell receptor beta chains from the same sample are listed, as sequenced in a study of graft-versus-host responses after intestinal transplantation. This table comes from immunoSEQ multiplex PCR, and its TCRdb copy is limited to in-frame clones, with some not included. The sample consists of about 84,000 clones, around 93% of them appearing once. Their cognate antigens are unknown. This specimen was unstimulated CD4+ T cells sorted from spleen or lymph node cells, taken before transplant. Source of these receptors: a human donor who was the organ donor for an intestinal transplant.

A word on this clone: Other nucleotide sequences in the sample specify the same CDR3. The rearrangement links TRBV18 to TRBJ1-2; D gene unclear. The ends were cut back, 2 bases at V and 8 bases at J, with 18 bases in the middle. The CDR3 loop spans 15 amino acids. The germline gives CDR1 KGHSH, CDR2 LQKENI. The CDR3 DNA is TGTGCCAGCTCACCAATCTCCAACCCGAGCTACGGCTACACCTTC. This encodes CASSPISNPSYGYTF. The whole variable domain, filled in from reference TRBV18 and TRBJ1-2, reads NAGVMQNPRHLVRRRGQEARLRCSPMKGHSHVYWYRQLPEEGLKFMVYLQKENIIDESGMPKERFSAEFPKEGPSILRIQQVVRGDSAAYFCASSPISNPSYGYTFGSGTRLTVV.

The chain combines TRBV4-2 with TRBJ2-5, with D possibly being TRBD2 (6 bases). Per the germline V gene, CDR1 is LGHNA and CDR2 is YNFKEQ. V gave up 0 bases and J gave up 4 bases, with 12 bases separating them. The CDR3 is made up of 15 amino acids. CDR3 sequence reads: CASSQDWGLRETQYF. As DNA, the CDR3 is TGTGCCAGCAGCCAAGATTGGGGACTTCGAGAGACCCAGTACTTC.

The chain has TRBV5-1 and TRBJ2-1, with 15 bases that match TRBD2. V lost 4 bases to trimming and J lost 8 bases; unmatched junction nucleotides: 13. CDR1 is SGHRS and CDR2 is YFSETQ in the germline V gene. This CDR3 has 18 amino acids. CDR3: CASSTRGRTSGRDYEQFF. CDR3 DNA sequence: TGCGCCAGCAGCACCCGGGGACGGACTAGCGGGAGGGACTATGAGCAGTTCTTC.

The V call is TRBV5-1, the J call TRBJ2-5, with 7 positions matching TRBD2. This CDR3 contains 14 residues. Trimming removed 0 bases from V and 5 bases from J; junction bases left unmatched: 4. Germline V CDR1 and CDR2: SGHRS, YFSETQ. CDR3 DNA: TGCGCCAGCAGCTTGGCGGGGGAGGGGGAGACCCAGTACTTC. Translated: CASSLAGEGETQYF.

V usage is TRBV20-1 and J usage is TRBJ2-3, with a weak D call TRBD1 (6 bases). V was pared by 6 bases and J by 6 bases, with 10 bases between. CDR1 and CDR2 from the germline V gene are DFQATT and SNEGSKA (reference sequence). The CDR3 is made up of 11 amino acids. The CDR3 DNA reads as TGCAGTGCGGGGACAACCGATACGCAGTATTTT. Translating it yields CSAGTTDTQYF.

The V gene is TRBV10-3, the J gene TRBJ2-5, with 7 bases that match TRBD2. The ends lost 6 bases at V and 2 bases at J; junction bases unmatched: 12. CDR1 is ENHRY, CDR2 SYGVKD, per germline. CDR3 length equals 16 residues. For the CDR3, the DNA is TGTGCCATCAGCCACCCGGGGGGTAAGAAACAAGAGACCCAGTACTTC. The encoded protein is CAISHPGGKKQETQYF.

V usage is TRBV7-9 and J usage is TRBJ1-2, with 8 bases that match TRBD1. The CDR3 totals 15 residues. The germline V gene has CDR1 SEHNR and CDR2 FQNEAQ (reference sequence). The ends lost 5 bases at V and 2 bases at J; junction bases unmatched: 7. CDR3 sequence: CASSPHDRGNYGYTF. CDR3 nucleotide sequence: TGTGCCAGCAGCCCCCACGACAGGGGAAACTATGGCTACACCTTC.

The V gene is TRBV19, the J gene TRBJ2-7; 8 positions agree with TRBD1. The CDR3 covers 15 residues. Germline V gene data show CDR1 as LNHDA and CDR2 as SQIVND (reference sequence). V dropped 4 bases and J dropped 2; count of bases not matched to a gene: 7. The CDR3 region has the DNA TGTGCCAGTAGTAGGGAGACAGGGGCCCCCTACGAGCAGTACTTC. This sequence encodes CASSRETGAPYEQYF.

This clone was picked up one time. This chain connects TRBV13 to TRBJ2-7; D ambiguous. Trimming shortened V by 6 bases and J by 0 bases, and 15 bases separated the two germline ends. Looked up from germline, CDR1 is PRHDT and CDR2 is FYEKMQ (reference sequence). This CDR3 is built from 15 residues. The CDR3 region is CASSNTLADSYEQYF. The CDR3 nucleotides are TGTGCCAGCAGTAACACCCTGGCGGACTCCTACGAGCAGTACTTC.

The rearrangement uses TRBV28 and TRBJ1-2; TRBD1 aligns across 7 bases. After removal of 1 base from V and 8 bases from J, the junction contained 16 bases not matched to a gene. Germline loops: CDR1 MDHEN, CDR2 SYDVKM. The CDR3 totals 17 residues. The CDR3 region has the DNA TGTGCCAGCAGTTTATACAGGGGAGATGTGAGCGAAAGAGGCTACACCTTC. It specifies CASSLYRGDVSERGYTF.

The rearrangement joins TRBV11-2 to TRBJ1-1; 8 bases align to TRBD1. Per the germline V gene, CDR1 is SGHAT and CDR2 is FQNNGV. The CDR3 spans 13 residues. V trimming: 5 bases; J trimming: 7 bases; junction bases outside the gene matches: 6. CDR3 sequence reads: CASSPRTGHEAFF. CDR3 DNA sequence: TGTGCCAGCAGCCCCCGGACAGGGCATGAAGCTTTCTTT.

Of note for this clone: The same CDR3 also results from other DNA sequences found in this sample. V usage is TRBV5-4 and J usage is TRBJ2-3; possibly TRBD2 for D (5 bases). From germline, CDR1 is SGHNT and CDR2 YYREEE (reference sequence). The CDR3 has 16 residues. V was pared by 0 bases and J by 1 base, with 12 bases between. CDR3 amino acids: CASSLAVPRGTDTQYF. DNA of the CDR3: TGTGCCAGCAGCTTGGCGGTACCGCGGGGCACAGATACGCAGTATTTT. The full variable domain, completed using reference TRBV5-4 and TRBJ2-3, is ETGVTQSPTHLIKTRGQQVTLRCSSQSGHNTVSWYQQALGQGPQFIFQYYREEENGRGNFPPRFSGLQFPNYSSELNVNALELDDSALYLCASSLAVPRGTDTQYFGPGTRLTVL.

The chain recombines TRBV19 with TRBJ1-5; D may be TRBD1 (5 bases). Deletions cut 7 bases from V and 1 base from J, with 5 bases between. From germline, CDR1 is LNHDA and CDR2 SQIVND (reference sequence). This CDR3 is 12 amino acids long. The CDR3 is CASKGSNQPQHF. The DNA for the CDR3 is TGTGCCAGTAAGGGGAGCAATCAGCCCCAGCATTTT.

This rearrangement joins TRBV6-5 to TRBJ1-1; D is undetermined. The V gene's germline CDR1 is MNHEY and CDR2 SVGAGI. The CDR3 covers 13 residues. The V gene lost 6 bases and the J gene lost 5 bases, with 13 bases spanning the gap. The chain's CDR3 is CASRRVGETEAFF. CDR3 in DNA: TGTGCCAGCAGACGGGTCGGTGAGACTGAAGCTTTCTTT.

The rearrangement joins TRBV6-6 to TRBJ1-1; D possibly corresponds to TRBD1 (6 bases). Trimming pared 5 bases from V and 0 bases from J, leaving 13 bases between. CDR1 MNHNY and CDR2 SVGAGI come from the germline V gene (reference sequence). The CDR3 is made up of 15 amino acids. The CDR3 coding sequence is TGTGCCAGCAGTGACTGGACAGTCTTGAACACTGAAGCTTTCTTT. Its protein is CASSDWTVLNTEAFF.

The chain couples TRBV5-1 to TRBJ2-1, with 7 bases that match TRBD1. The CDR3 loop spans 16 amino acids. The germline gives CDR1 SGHRS, CDR2 YFSETQ. Unmatched junction bases numbered 6, after V lost 0 bases and J lost 3 bases. CDR3 protein: CASSLVQGRFYNEQFF. In DNA form, the CDR3 reads TGCGCCAGCAGCTTGGTACAGGGGCGCTTCTACAATGAGCAGTTCTTC.

This chain uses TRBV6-6 with TRBJ1-1; D unresolved. The CDR3 is 13 residues long. V was pared by 0 bases and J by 4 bases, with 6 bases between. CDR1 is MNHNY, CDR2 SVGAGI, per germline (reference sequence). The CDR3 protein is CASSYSEGTEAFF. As DNA, the CDR3 is TGTGCCAGCAGTTACTCGGAGGGCACTGAAGCTTTCTTT.

The chain combines TRBV20-1 with TRBJ2-1; no clear D gene. The germline gives CDR1 DFQATT, CDR2 SNEGSKA (reference sequence). The CDR3 has 11 residues. Trimming took 3 bases from V and 2 from J, leaving 2 bases between them. CDR3 sequence (DNA): TGCAGTGCTAGTACCTACAATGAGCAGTTCTTC. Its translation is CSASTYNEQFF.

In nucleotides, the CDR3 is TGTGCCAGCAGTTCCAGAGGGCGAGGGAGCAGCACTGAAGCTTTCTTT. This gives the protein CASSSRGRGSSTEAFF. The chain uses TRBV28 and TRBJ1-1; D is ambiguous. V shed 4 bases and J shed 4 bases, with 19 bases lying between them. CDR3 length: 16 residues. Germline V CDR1 and CDR2: MDHEN, SYDVKM.

This clone came up a few times. The gene calls are TRBV30 and TRBJ1-2; D perhaps matches TRBD1 (6 bases). V lost 0 bases and J lost 4, with 6 bases in between. This CDR3 comprises 12 residues. CDR1 GTSNPN and CDR2 SVGIG come from the germline V gene (reference sequence). The CDR3 sequence: CAWSVGGYGYTF. For the CDR3, the DNA is TGTGCCTGGAGTGTAGGGGGCTATGGCTACACCTTC.